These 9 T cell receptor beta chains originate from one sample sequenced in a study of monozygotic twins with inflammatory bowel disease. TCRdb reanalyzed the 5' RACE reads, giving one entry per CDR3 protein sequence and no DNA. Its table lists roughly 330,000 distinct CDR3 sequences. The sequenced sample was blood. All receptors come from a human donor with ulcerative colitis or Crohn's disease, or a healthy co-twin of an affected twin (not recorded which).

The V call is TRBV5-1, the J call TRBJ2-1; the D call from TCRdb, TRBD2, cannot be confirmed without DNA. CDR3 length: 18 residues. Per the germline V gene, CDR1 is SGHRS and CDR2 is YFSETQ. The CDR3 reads CASSLVVAGGPREYEQFF.

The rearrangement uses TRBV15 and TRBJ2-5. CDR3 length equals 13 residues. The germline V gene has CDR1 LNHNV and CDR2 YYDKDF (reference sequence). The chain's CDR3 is CATSRDSGETQYF.

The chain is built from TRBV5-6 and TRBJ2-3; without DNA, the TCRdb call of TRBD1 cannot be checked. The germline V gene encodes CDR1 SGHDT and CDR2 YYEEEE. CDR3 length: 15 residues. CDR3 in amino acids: CASSFRDTATDTQYF. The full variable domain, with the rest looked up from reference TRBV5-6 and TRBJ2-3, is DAGVTQSPTHLIKTRGQQVTLRCSPKSGHDTVSWYQQALGQGPQFIFQYYEEEERQRGNFPDRFSGHQFPNYSSELNVNALLLGDSALYLCASSFRDTATDTQYFGPGTRLTVL.

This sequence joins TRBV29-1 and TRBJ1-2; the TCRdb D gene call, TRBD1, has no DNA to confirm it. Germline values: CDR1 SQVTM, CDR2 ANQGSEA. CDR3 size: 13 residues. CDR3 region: CSVGPQGNYGYTF.

CDR3: CASSQGPGGPDTQYF. The chain employs TRBV14 and TRBJ2-3; TCRdb's D call of TRBD1 is untestable without DNA. The CDR3 runs 15 residues. Germline V lookup: CDR1 SGHDN, CDR2 FVKESK.

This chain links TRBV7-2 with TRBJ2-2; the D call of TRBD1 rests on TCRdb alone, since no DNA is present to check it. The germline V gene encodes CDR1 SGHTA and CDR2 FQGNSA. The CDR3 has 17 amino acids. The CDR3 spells CASSPTGGYASTGELFF.

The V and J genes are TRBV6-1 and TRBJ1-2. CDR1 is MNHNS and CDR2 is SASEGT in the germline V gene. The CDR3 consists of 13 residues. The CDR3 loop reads CASSESNRYGYTF.

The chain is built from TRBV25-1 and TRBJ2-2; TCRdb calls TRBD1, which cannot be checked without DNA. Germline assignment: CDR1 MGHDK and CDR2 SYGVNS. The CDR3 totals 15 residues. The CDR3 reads CASRGNTGFHGELFF.

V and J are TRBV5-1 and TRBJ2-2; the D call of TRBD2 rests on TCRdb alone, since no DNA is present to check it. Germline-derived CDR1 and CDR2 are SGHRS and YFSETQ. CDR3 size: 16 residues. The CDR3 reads CASRLAGGGGTGELFF.